This TCR beta chain comes out of a study of untreated major depressive disorder. General study results and limits: TRBV05-01 (Vbeta 5.1) usage was higher in CD4+ T cells of depressed patients than controls. In every subject, the five largest TRBV05-01 clones were private.

The germline gives CDR1 MGHRA, CDR2 YSYEKL. The CDR3 has 19 amino acids. Trimming took 0 bases from V and 7 from J; bases not matched to a gene: 13. A word on this clone: Its antigen remains unknown.

The data were produced by immunoSEQ multiplex PCR, yet TCRdb's version contains in-frame clones alone and is incomplete. Here the sample spans fewer than 25,000 clones, about 84% being singletons. This sequence was found in a woman younger than 45 in good health. The chain has TRBV4-1 and TRBJ2-1; 12 nucleotides line up with TRBD2. The source material was CD4+ T cells from PBMCs. CDR3 DNA: TGCGCCAGCAGCCAAGAGTCTCACGGACTAGCGGGAAATCGGAATGAGCAGTTCTTC. Encoded protein: CASSQESHGLAGNRNEQFF.